What follows describes a single T cell receptor beta chain. The sample is drawn from a study of blood T cell repertoires in COVID-19. Study-level information: T cells, B-cell-depleted T cells, or PBMCs provided the cDNA or gDNA that served as material.

Original processing notes: Counts of nucleated cells, estimated from reference gene primer amplification, were obtained. Assay used: immunoSEQ multiplex PCR; TCRdb lists only in-frame clones, some missing. V, J and clone size reflect that table, while D and trimming were determined from the DNA. The table has some 400,000 clones, more than 70% seen once. Membership in each cohort depended on participant-reported clinical history. What the recovered Cohort 3 donors had was two negative PCRs, clearance, or symptom resolution. Germline CDR1 SQVTM, CDR2 ANQGSEA. V lost 4 bases and J 0 bases, leaving 12 bases between the germline ends. CDR3 length: 14 residues.

This TCR derives from a man younger than 45 who had recovered from COVID-19. Sequenced: PBMCs or T cells enriched from blood (not recorded which). The gene calls are TRBV29-1 and TRBJ1-2, with D possibly TRBD1 on 6 matching bases. In nucleotides, the CDR3 is TGCAGCGTTGCTGCAGGGGCGTCTAACTATGGCTACACCTTC. Its protein is CSVAAGASNYGYTF.